Shown below are 11 T cell receptor beta chains from a single sample sequenced in a study of OX40 agonist ivuxolimab in advanced cancers. Libraries were prepared by immunoSEQ multiplex PCR; TCRdb keeps only in-frame clonotypes and omits some of them. In the table there are around 37,000 clones, roughly 80% of which are singletons. This material consisted of CD4+ or CD8+ T cells sorted from blood, taken in a trial of the OX40 agonist ivuxolimab. All receptors come from an adult with an advanced solid tumor such as melanoma, head and neck, liver or kidney cancer.

The rearrangement links TRBV9 to TRBJ1-2, with a possible D match to TRBD1 (5 bases). From germline, CDR1 is SGDLS and CDR2 YYNGEE. The CDR3 has 16 residues. Trimming stripped 0 bases from V and 1 base from J, with 13 bases between. CDR3 sequence reads: CASSVGEGILNYGYTF. CDR3 DNA: TGTGCCAGCAGCGTAGGTGAGGGGATCCTTAACTATGGCTACACCTTC.

The genes are TRBV16 and TRBJ1-3; D is unclear. V was cut by 3 bases and J by 4 bases, with 13 bases left in between. Germline V gives CDR1 KGHSY, CDR2 FQNENV. This CDR3 spans 15 amino acids. As DNA, the CDR3 is TGTGCCAGCAGCCATTCAGGTGACGGAGGAAACACCATATATTTT. This codes for CASSHSGDGGNTIYF.

The rearrangement uses TRBV18 and TRBJ2-5; 7 nucleotides match TRBD2. The end of the DNA is better explained by TRBJ2-7, so the J call may be wrong. Per the germline V gene, CDR1 is KGHSH and CDR2 is LQKENI. This CDR3 has 14 amino acids. CDR3 bases: TGTGCCAGCTCACCATGGGGGGGGTTCTACGAGCAGTACTTC. Translating gives CASSPWGGFYEQYF.

The J gene is TRBJ2-5, the V gene TRBV27; maybe TRBD1 (6 bases). Deletions cut 2 bases from V and 4 bases from J, with 11 bases between. This CDR3 has 14 amino acids. Germline V lookup: CDR1 MNHEY, CDR2 SMNVEV (reference sequence). The CDR3 loop reads CASSLTVQGETQYF. In DNA form, the CDR3 reads TGTGCCAGCAGTTTAACCGTACAGGGAGAGACCCAGTACTTC.

The CDR3 DNA reads as TGTGCCACCAGCACCGGGACTAACTCCTACGAGCAGTACTTC. Translating gives CATSTGTNSYEQYF. This sequence joins TRBV15 and TRBJ2-7; 7 nucleotides align to TRBD2. This CDR3 region has 14 residues. V trimming: 4 bases; J trimming: 0 bases; junction bases outside the gene matches: 3. CDR1 and CDR2 from the germline V gene are LNHNV and YYDKDF (reference sequence). The whole variable domain, remainder taken from reference TRBV15 and TRBJ2-7, is DAMVIQNPRYQVTQFGKPVTLSCSQTLNHNVMYWYQQKSSQAPKLLFHYYDKDFNNEADTPDNFQSRRPNTSFCFLDIRSPGLGDTAMYLCATSTGTNSYEQYFGPGTRLTVT.

The sample holds a few counts of this clone. V usage is TRBV28 and J usage is TRBJ1-5; D not resolved. Per the germline V gene, CDR1 is MDHEN and CDR2 is SYDVKM. V lost 8 bases and J 4 bases, leaving 12 bases between the germline ends. This CDR3 comprises 13 residues. CDR3 protein: CASGIILNQPQHF. As DNA, the CDR3 is TGTGCCAGCGGGATAATACTGAATCAGCCCCAGCATTTT. Full variable domain (rest looked up from reference TRBV28 and TRBJ1-5): DVKVTQSSRYLVKRTGEKVFLECVQDMDHENMFWYRQDPGLGLRLIYFSYDVKMKEKGDIPEGYSVSREKKERFSLILESASTNQTSMYLCASGIILNQPQHFGDGTRLSIL.

Concerning this clone itself: Relative to the germline gene, one junction end is altered; a read error may explain this. The chain links TRBV7-8 to TRBJ2-2, with 7 positions matching TRBD1. Germline CDR1 is SGHVS and CDR2 is FQNEAQ. The CDR3 totals 16 residues. The CDR3, as DNA: TGTGCCAGCAGCGTCCAAACCCAGGGGGTGGTCGGGGAGCTGCTTTTT. It translates to CASSVQTQGVVGELLF.

This clone turned up a few times. CDR3 protein: CASSRVGGSGGRNEQFF. As DNA, the CDR3 is TGTGCCAGCAGCCGTGTTGGGGGTAGCGGGGGTAGGAATGAGCAGTTCTTC. The gene calls are TRBV11-2 and TRBJ2-1, with 9 bases fitting TRBD2. Trimming cost V 5 bases and J 7 bases; bases outside gene matches: 15. The CDR3 is 17 amino acids. CDR1 and CDR2 (germline): SGHAT, FQNNGV.

This chain joins TRBV11-2 and TRBJ2-1; D gene uncertain. The CDR3 sequence is 15 residues long. Germline CDR1 SGHAT, CDR2 FQNNGV. V lost 1 base to trimming and J lost 8 bases, with 15 bases between them. The CDR3 is CASSLAEGRRHEQFF. CDR3 DNA sequence: TGTGCCAGCAGCTTAGCGGAAGGTCGTAGGCATGAGCAGTTCTTC.

The genes are TRBV4-1 and TRBJ1-5; D is uncertain. Trimming shortened V by 1 base and J by 4 bases, and 8 bases separated the two germline ends. The CDR3 has 14 amino acids. The V gene's germline CDR1 is MGHRA and CDR2 YSYEKL. This CDR3 reads CASSQVGINQPQHF. The CDR3 region has the DNA TGCGCCAGCAGCCAAGTCGGGATAAATCAGCCCCAGCATTTT.

The rearrangement joins TRBV4-1 to TRBJ2-6; the D gene is possibly TRBD1 (6 bases). V lost 0 bases, J lost 1 base, and 10 bases lay in between. The germline CDR1 and CDR2 sequences are MGHRA and YSYEKL. The CDR3 contains 17 residues. Here the CDR3 reads CASSQEGRGSGANVLTF. CDR3 coding DNA: TGCGCCAGCAGCCAAGAAGGAAGGGGGTCTGGGGCCAACGTCCTGACTTTC.